Sequencing of this T cell receptor (beta chain) was carried out in a study of blood T cell repertoires in COVID-19 (dated by TCRdb to about 2020). As for the study more broadly: The collaborator samples originated in the United States, Italy and Spain and spanned the acute and convalescent phases of COVID-19. The sample metadata nearly always contained a de-identified subject ID, COVID-19 status, age in years and sex. The repertoires were released in a freely available public database meant as a resource for research on the immune response to SARS-CoV-2. Where available, HLA class I and class II types were obtained from metadata supplied by the sample provider rather than from assay-based typing. The dataset comprised deeply sampled blood TCRbeta repertoires from subjects exposed to, actively infected with, or recovered from COVID-19. The samples were drawn from the first 160 participants of the ongoing ImmuneRACE study and from over 950 subjects provided by 6 global collaborators. The material from the prospective study consisted of cDNA or gDNA derived from T cells, B-cell-depleted T cells, or PBMCs. Results the study describes overall, beyond this receptor: Clinical and demographic metadata were provided uncurated, with the amount varying by source and participant.

Reading the germline V gene gives CDR1 MNHEY and CDR2 SVGAGI. From the cysteine up to the phenylalanine, the CDR3 has a length of 13 residues. Just CDR3 DNA is preserved here, 39 bases in frame from base 1. V sheds 7 bases and J sheds 1 base, leaving 10 bases between their ends. Collaborating institutions collected whole blood in K2EDTA tubes following their own protocols. For TCRbeta analysis, collaborators shipped samples as frozen whole blood, isolated PBMCs, or DNA extracted from either of those sample types. TCRbeta CDR3 regions were amplified from genomic DNA by means of the immunoSEQ Assay, a bias-controlled multiplex PCR. The authors' analysis ran thus. The number of nucleated cells in each sample was estimated from the amplification of reference gene primers within the assay. To quantify the absolute abundance of each unique TCRbeta CDR3 rearrangement, sequence reads were collapsed and filtered. Productive Simpson clonality was computed per sample as the square root of Simpson's diversity index over productive rearrangements. TCRdb carries this immuneACCESS record with in-frame sequences only. Its versions omit some clonotypes, under half of them owing to an unresolved V gene in the studies checked, with the rest unexplained. Clone size and the V and J calls come from that table; the DNA yielded D and trimming. In all, the sample holds 100,000 or so clones, and more than 60% of those were seen once. Around a fifth of the sample belongs to the ten largest clones.

Turning to this clone: The antigen it binds to is not known. No base-level quality is on record; no much larger clone is a single base apart.

The sample consisted of peripheral blood. The V and J segments used are TRBV6-5 and TRBJ1-1; a tentative D match to TRBD1 spans 5 bases. This clonotype was sampled from a man aged 65 to 79 with active or convalescent COVID-19. The DNA sequence is as follows: TGTGCCAGCAAAGGGAGGGGGAACACTGAAGCTTTCTTT. Its protein is CASKGRGNTEAFF.